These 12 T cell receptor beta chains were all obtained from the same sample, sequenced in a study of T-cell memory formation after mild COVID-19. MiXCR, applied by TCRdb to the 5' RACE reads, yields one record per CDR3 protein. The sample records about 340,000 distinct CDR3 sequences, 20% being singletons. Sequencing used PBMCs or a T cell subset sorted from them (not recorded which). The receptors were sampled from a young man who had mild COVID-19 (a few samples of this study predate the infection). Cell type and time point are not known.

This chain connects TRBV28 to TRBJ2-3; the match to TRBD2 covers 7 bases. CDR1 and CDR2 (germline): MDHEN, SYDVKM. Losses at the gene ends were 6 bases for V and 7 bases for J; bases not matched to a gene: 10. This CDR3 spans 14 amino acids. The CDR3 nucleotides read TGTGCCAGCAGCCTTCCGGGGGGACGATATACGCAGTATTTT. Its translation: CASSLPGGRYTQYF.

The CDR3 spells CASSHRRGGPETQYF. CDR3 DNA: TGTGCCAGCAGCCATCGGCGGGGGGGCCCCGAGACCCAGTACTTC. The chain has TRBV4-2 and TRBJ2-5; TRBD2 matches at 9 bases. CDR1 and CDR2 (germline): LGHNA, YNFKEQ. Losses at the gene ends were 3 bases for V and 5 bases for J; bases not matched to a gene: 7. CDR3 length: 15 residues.

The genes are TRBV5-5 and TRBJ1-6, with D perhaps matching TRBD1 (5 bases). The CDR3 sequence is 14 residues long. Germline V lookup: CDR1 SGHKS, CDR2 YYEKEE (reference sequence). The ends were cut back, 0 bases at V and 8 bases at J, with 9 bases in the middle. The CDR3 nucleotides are TGTGCCAGCAGCTTGGCCAGGGCGGATTCACCCCTCCACTTT. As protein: CASSLARADSPLHF.

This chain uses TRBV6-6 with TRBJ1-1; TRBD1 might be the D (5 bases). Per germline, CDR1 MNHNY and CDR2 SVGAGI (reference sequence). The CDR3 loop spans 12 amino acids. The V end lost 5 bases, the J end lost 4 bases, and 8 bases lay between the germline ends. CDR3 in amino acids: CASSRGLTEAFF. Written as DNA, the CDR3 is TGTGCCAGCAGTCGGGGCCTCACTGAAGCTTTCTTT.

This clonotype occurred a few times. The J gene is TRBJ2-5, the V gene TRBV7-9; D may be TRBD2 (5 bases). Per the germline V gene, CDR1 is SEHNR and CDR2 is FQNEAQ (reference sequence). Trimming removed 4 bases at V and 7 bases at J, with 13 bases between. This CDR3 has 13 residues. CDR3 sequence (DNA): TGTGCCAGCAGCTCCGAGGGTTGGCGGACCCAGTACTTC. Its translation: CASSSEGWRTQYF.

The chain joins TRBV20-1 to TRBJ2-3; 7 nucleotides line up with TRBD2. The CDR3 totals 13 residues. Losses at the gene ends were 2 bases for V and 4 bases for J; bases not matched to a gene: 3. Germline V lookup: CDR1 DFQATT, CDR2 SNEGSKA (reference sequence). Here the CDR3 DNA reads TGCAGTGCTAGAACTAGCGAGGCAGATACGCAGTATTTT. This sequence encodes CSARTSEADTQYF.

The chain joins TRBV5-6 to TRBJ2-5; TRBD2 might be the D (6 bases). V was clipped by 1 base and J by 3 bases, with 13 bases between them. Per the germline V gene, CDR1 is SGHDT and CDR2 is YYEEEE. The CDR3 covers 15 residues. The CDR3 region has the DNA TGTGCCAGCAGCTTGTCCGGGACTCCCAAAGAGACCCAGTACTTC. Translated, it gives CASSLSGTPKETQYF.

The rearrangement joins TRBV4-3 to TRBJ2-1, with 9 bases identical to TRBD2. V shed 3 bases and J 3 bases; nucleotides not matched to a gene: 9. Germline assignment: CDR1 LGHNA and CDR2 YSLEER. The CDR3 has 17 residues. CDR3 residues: CASSHNLLAGFYNEQFF. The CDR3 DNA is TGCGCCAGCAGCCACAATTTACTAGCGGGCTTCTACAATGAGCAGTTCTTC.

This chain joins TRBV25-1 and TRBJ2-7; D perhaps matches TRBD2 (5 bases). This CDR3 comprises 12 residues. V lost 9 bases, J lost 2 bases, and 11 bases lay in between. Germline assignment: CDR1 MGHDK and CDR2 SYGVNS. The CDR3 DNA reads TGTGCCAGTGAGGGTCCAGCCTACGAGCAGTACTTC. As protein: CASEGPAYEQYF.

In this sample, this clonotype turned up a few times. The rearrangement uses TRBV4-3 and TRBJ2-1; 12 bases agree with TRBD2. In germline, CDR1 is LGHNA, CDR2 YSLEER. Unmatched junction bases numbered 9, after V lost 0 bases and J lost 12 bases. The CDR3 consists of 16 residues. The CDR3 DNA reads TGCGCCAGCAGCCAAGACTCGTCTAGCGGGGGGGAATGGCAGTTCTTC. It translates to CASSQDSSSGGEWQFF.

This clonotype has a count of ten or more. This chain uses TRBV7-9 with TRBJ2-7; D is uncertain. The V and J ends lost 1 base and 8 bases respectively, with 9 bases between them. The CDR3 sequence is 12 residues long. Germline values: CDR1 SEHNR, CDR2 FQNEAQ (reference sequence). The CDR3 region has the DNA TGTGCCAGCAGCTTAGGGCGTTATAAGCAGTACGTC. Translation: CASSLGRYKQYV.

This CDR3 is CASSDSLTYEQYF. The DNA for the CDR3 is TGCGCCAGCAGTGACAGTCTGACCTACGAGCAGTACTTC. The rearrangement links TRBV10-1 to TRBJ2-7; no firm D call. V lost 3 bases, J lost 2 bases, and 8 bases lay in between. CDR3 size: 13 residues. Germline V gene lookup returns CDR1 WNHNN and CDR2 SYGVQD (reference sequence).